This is a list of T cell receptor beta chains from one sample in a study of blood T cell repertoires in COVID-19. Only in-frame clones appear in the TCRdb table, and some are missing; sequencing was by immunoSEQ multiplex PCR. Among 240,000 or so clones, 75% to 90% were seen once, and the ten largest hold around 2.8%. Sequences were obtained from peripheral blood. The receptors originated from a woman between 25 and 40 years old who had recovered from COVID-19. CDR3s include the opening cysteine and the closing phenylalanine or tryptophan. D genes are given only for firm matches. Some rows have no size entry. The others give once, few or many, or a class for an expanded clone.

v_call	j_call	clone_size	d_call	cdr3_aa	cdr3_nt
TRBV6-5	TRBJ1-6	NA	TRBD1	CASTGTGVNSPLHF	TGTGCCAGCACTGGGACAGGGGTGAATTCACCCCTCCACTTT
TRBV9	TRBJ1-2	NA	TRBD1	CASSVGEQGGGYTF	TGTGCCAGCAGCGTAGGAGAACAGGGGGGTGGCTACACCTTC
TRBV5-1	TRBJ2-2	NA	NA	CASSLTPGAPNTGELFF	TGCGCCAGCAGCTTAACTCCAGGGGCCCCGAACACCGGGGAGCTGTTTTTT
TRBV9	TRBJ2-1	NA	TRBD1	CASSVQGANYNEQFF	TGTGCCAGCAGCGTACAGGGGGCGAACTACAATGAGCAGTTCTTC
TRBV5-4	TRBJ2-2	many	TRBD1	CASSRGTGMNTGELFF	TGTGCCAGCAGCCGAGGGACAGGGATGAACACCGGGGAGCTGTTTTTT
TRBV3-1/TRBV3-2	TRBJ1-3	NA	NA	CASSPAGRFGNTIYF	TGTGCCAGCAGCCCAGCGGGCAGGTTTGGAAACACCATATATTTT
TRBV12-3/TRBV12-4	TRBJ2-7	NA	NA	CASSLVGVEQYF	TGTGCCAGCAGTTTAGTCGGGGTCGAGCAGTACTTC
TRBV7-8	TRBJ2-5	NA	NA	CASSFVSRETQYF	TGTGCCAGCAGCTTTGTATCGCGAGAGACCCAGTACTTC
TRBV7-2	TRBJ2-7	few	NA	CASSPTSQRSEQYF	TGTGCCAGCAGCCCGACTTCCCAGCGGTCCGAGCAGTACTTC
TRBV24-1	TRBJ2-3	NA	NA	CATSDRSRGANLETQYF	TGTGCCACCAGTGACCGCTCCAGGGGTGCGAATTTAGAGACGCAGTATTTT
TRBV10-3	TRBJ1-1	NA	NA	CAISTWGGTEAFF	TGTGCCATCTCTACCTGGGGAGGGACTGAAGCTTTCTTT
TRBV13	TRBJ2-3	NA	TRBD2	CASSLLAGEITDTQYF	TGTGCCAGCAGCTTACTAGCGGGGGAGATCACAGATACGCAGTATTTT
TRBV3-1/TRBV3-2	TRBJ2-7	NA	NA	CASSQGVVGAYEQYF	TGTGCCAGCAGCCAAGGGGTAGTCGGGGCCTACGAGCAGTACTTC
TRBV6-5	TRBJ2-7	once	NA	CASRSKQGPAYEQYF	TGTGCCAGCAGGTCCAAACAGGGTCCAGCCTACGAGCAGTACTTC
TRBV7-4	TRBJ2-7	NA	TRBD2	CASSLGTSGASYEQYF	TGTGCCAGCAGCCTCGGGACTAGCGGGGCGTCCTACGAGCAGTACTTC
TRBV5-1	TRBJ2-1	NA	NA	CASSLDTYNEQFF	TGCGCCAGCAGCTTGGACACCTACAATGAGCAGTTCTTC
TRBV6-1	TRBJ2-6	NA	NA	CASSESGANVLTF	TGTGCCAGCAGTGAATCGGGGGCCAACGTCCTGACTTTC
TRBV30	TRBJ1-2	few	TRBD1	CAWSIRQGADGYTF	TGTGCCTGGAGTATCAGACAGGGGGCGGATGGCTACACCTTC
TRBV5-4	TRBJ2-7	NA	TRBD2	CASSLPTSGGLGSYEQYF	TGTGCCAGCAGCTTGCCGACTAGCGGGGGTCTTGGGTCCTACGAGCAGTACTTC
TRBV5-5	TRBJ2-2	NA	TRBD2	CASSLTSGGALSGELFF	TGTGCCAGCAGCCTAACTAGCGGGGGGGCTTTGAGCGGGGAGCTGTTTTTT
TRBV9	TRBJ1-2	NA	NA	CASSTSGAWGYTF	TGTGCCAGCAGCACTAGCGGGGCGTGGGGCTACACCTTC
TRBV6-1	TRBJ2-7	NA	TRBD1	CASSYGTGERGF	TGTGCCAGCAGTTATGGGACAGGGGAGCGGGGCTTC
TRBV23-1	TRBJ1-5	once	NA	CASSQSGGRQPQHF	TGCGCCAGCAGTCAATCGGGGGGAAGGCAGCCCCAGCATTTT
TRBV10-3	TRBJ2-3	NA	TRBD1	CAIRQGAGADTQYF	TGTGCCATCAGGCAGGGGGCAGGGGCAGATACGCAGTATTTT
TRBV15	TRBJ2-7	NA	NA	CATSRDHLSLGEQYF	TGTGCCACCAGCAGAGATCACCTGAGCCTTGGCGAGCAGTACTTC
TRBV29-1	TRBJ2-5	NA	NA	CSVEDYGASWETQYF	TGCAGCGTTGAAGACTATGGAGCGAGTTGGGAGACCCAGTACTTC
TRBV14	TRBJ2-1	NA	NA	CASSQEKGSTAFF	TGTGCCAGCAGCCAAGAAAAGGGGTCGACCGCGTTCTTC
TRBV9	TRBJ1-4	NA	NA	CASSVAEQVNEKLFF	TGTGCCAGCAGCGTAGCCGAGCAGGTTAATGAAAAACTGTTTTTT
TRBV2	TRBJ2-1	NA	NA	CASSESRGLGQFF	TGTGCCAGCAGTGAATCAAGGGGCTTGGGGCAGTTCTTC
TRBV6-4	TRBJ2-4	NA	NA	CASSESHSGNIQYF	TGTGCCAGCAGTGAAAGTCACTCGGGAAACATTCAGTACTTC
TRBV11-2	TRBJ2-7	NA	NA	CASSLLRPGYEQYF	TGTGCCAGCAGCTTGTTGAGGCCGGGCTACGAGCAGTACTTC